The rows below give T cell receptor beta chains drawn from one sample of a study of blood T cells in healthy people across ages. TCRdb analysed the 5' RACE reads with MiXCR anew, one entry per CDR3 protein. The sample has over a million distinct CDR3 sequences, around 43% seen once. Sample: blood. All receptors come from a woman aged 55 to 70 in good health. The CDR3 runs from the conserved cysteine through the conserved F or W. D genes are given only for firm matches. Rows may omit the clone size; those that give it use once, few, many or a size class.

j_call clone_size v_call d_call cdr3_aa cdr3_nt
TRBJ2-2 NA TRBV24-1 NA CATSDFATGELFF TGTGCCACCAGTGATTTTGCCACCGGGGAGCTGTTTTTT
TRBJ2-5 NA TRBV15 NA CATSRQQGTLQETQYF TGTGCCACCAGCAGACAACAGGGAACCCTCCAAGAGACCCAGTACTTC
TRBJ2-7 few TRBV7-9 NA CASSLSQGRTSNSYEQYF TGTGCCAGCAGCTTGTCACAGGGTCGGACTAGTAACTCCTACGAGCAGTACTTC
TRBJ1-1 many TRBV11-2 NA CASSLVRVGREVNTEAFF TGTGCCAGCAGCTTAGTCCGGGTAGGGCGGGAGGTGAACACTGAAGCTTTCTTT
TRBJ1-1 NA TRBV29-1 NA CSVEPHGRRDTEAFF TGCAGCGTTGAGCCCCACGGCCGCAGGGACACTGAAGCTTTCTTT
TRBJ2-7 NA TRBV7-8 NA CASSERDRVGLASYEQYF TGTGCCAGCAGCGAGCGGGACAGGGTCGGACTAGCATCCTACGAGCAGTACTTC
TRBJ2-3 NA TRBV9 TRBD1 CASSRGRTGIWSTDTQYF TGTGCCAGCAGCAGGGGGCGAACGGGTATATGGAGCACAGATACGCAGTATTTT
TRBJ2-7 few TRBV7-2 NA CASSPSIGILRAYEQYF TGTGCCAGCAGCCCCTCGATAGGGATCCTACGAGCCTACGAGCAGTACTTC
TRBJ2-1 NA TRBV7-8 TRBD2 CASSSGLAREQFF TGTGCCAGCAGCTCAGGACTAGCCCGCGAGCAGTTCTTC
TRBJ2-7 NA TRBV2 TRBD1 CASDGPRDRNSYEQYF TGTGCCAGCGATGGCCCAAGGGACAGAAACTCCTACGAGCAGTACTTC
TRBJ2-7 many TRBV5-5 NA CASSLRSQNYEQYF TGTGCCAGCAGCTTGCGCTCTCAAAACTACGAGCAGTACTTC
TRBJ2-7 few TRBV9 NA CASSVGSAISYEQYF TGTGCCAGCAGCGTTGGGTCAGCAATATCCTACGAGCAGTACTTC
TRBJ2-3 few TRBV6-5 NA CASSKGGTQYF TGTGCCAGCAGTAAAGGGGGTACGCAGTATTTT
TRBJ1-1 few TRBV27 NA CASSFREGTEAFF TGTGCCAGCAGTTTCAGGGAGGGCACTGAAGCTTTCTTT
TRBJ2-1 NA TRBV12-3/TRBV12-4 NA CASTLAGLNNEQFF TGTGCCAGCACCCTAGCCGGACTAAACAATGAGCAGTTCTTC
TRBJ2-3 NA TRBV9 NA CASSQRQQSTDTQYF TGTGCCAGCAGCCAACGACAACAAAGCACAGATACGCAGTATTTT
TRBJ1-2 NA TRBV20-1 NA CSASPLETATIYGYTF TGCAGTGCTAGCCCGTTGGAGACAGCCACTATCTATGGCTACACCTTC
TRBJ1-1 NA TRBV6-1 NA CASSPTDTEAFF TGTGCCAGCAGTCCGACAGACACTGAAGCTTTCTTT
TRBJ2-7 few TRBV20-1 NA CSARRTENYEQYF TGCAGTGCTAGAAGGACAGAGAACTACGAGCAGTACTTC
TRBJ2-5 NA TRBV7-9 TRBD2 CAATSGNCEQYF TGTGCCGCGACTAGCGGGAACTGTGAGCAGTACTTC
TRBJ1-2 NA TRBV24-1 NA CATSDSQGYGYTF TGTGCCACCAGTGATTCCCAGGGCTATGGCTACACCTTC
TRBJ2-7 NA TRBV6-2/TRBV6-3 NA CASSCLGYEQYF TGTGCCAGCAGTTGCCTCGGTTACGAGCAGTACTTC
TRBJ1-1 many TRBV12-3/TRBV12-4 NA CASSLTNTEAFF TGTGCCAGCAGCTTGACGAACACTGAAGCTTTCTTT
TRBJ2-1 NA TRBV20-1 TRBD2 CSAKGTSGSNNEQFF TGCAGTGCTAAAGGGACTAGCGGGAGTAACAATGAGCAGTTCTTC
TRBJ2-5 few TRBV7-8 NA CASTAYQETQYF TGTGCCAGCACCGCGTACCAAGAGACCCAGTACTTC
TRBJ2-5 NA TRBV29-1 NA CSCRTPRETQYF TGCAGCTGTCGGACCCCCCGGGAGACCCAGTACTTC
TRBJ2-5 NA TRBV20-1 TRBD1 CSARGDREETQYF TGCAGTGCTAGAGGGGACAGGGAAGAGACCCAGTACTTC
TRBJ2-7 NA TRBV10-2 TRBD2 CASRTSGRAYEQYF TGCGCCAGCAGGACTAGCGGGAGGGCCTACGAGCAGTACTTC
TRBJ2-1 NA TRBV15 TRBD2 CATSNLAVEQFF TGTGCCACCAGCAACCTAGCGGTCGAGCAGTTCTTC
TRBJ2-1 many TRBV7-7 TRBD2 CASSTSGSDNEQFF TGTGCCAGCTCAACTAGCGGGAGTGACAATGAGCAGTTCTTC
TRBJ2-1 NA TRBV5-1 TRBD2 CASSSGGRGRNNEQFF TGCGCCAGCAGCTCTGGAGGCCGCGGGAGAAATAATGAGCAGTTCTTC
TRBJ2-3 NA TRBV7-3 NA CASSKMRGGTDTQYF TGTGCCAGCAGCAAAATGAGAGGGGGCACAGATACGCAGTATTTT
TRBJ1-2 NA TRBV27 NA CASARQANYGYTF TGTGCCAGCGCAAGACAGGCGAACTATGGCTACACCTTC
TRBJ2-7 NA TRBV20-1 TRBD2 CSASPPGLAGDEQYF TGCAGTGCTAGTCCCCCGGGACTAGCGGGAGACGAGCAGTACTTC
TRBJ2-1 NA TRBV6-1 NA CASSERAGTRDEQFF TGTGCCAGCAGTGAACGGGCGGGTACAAGGGATGAGCAGTTCTTC
TRBJ2-1 NA TRBV27 TRBD1 CASSIRTGLNEQFF TGTGCCAGCAGTATAAGGACAGGGTTGAATGAGCAGTTCTTC
TRBJ2-5 NA TRBV11-2 TRBD2 CASSPGTGGDQYF TGTGCCAGCAGCCCGGGGACCGGGGGGGACCAGTACTTC
TRBJ2-1 NA TRBV10-3 NA CAISESSGVYNEQFF TGTGCCATCAGTGAGTCAAGCGGTGTTTACAATGAGCAGTTCTTC